This TCR beta chain was documented in a study of memory CD4+ T cells and cytomegalovirus serostatus. Study-level information: Of the healthy Belgian adults, fewer than 10 were CMV seropositive and about 24 seronegative.

The CDR3 loop spans 16 amino acids. V dropped 6 bases and J dropped 0; count of bases not matched to a gene: 8. Germline values: CDR1 SGHVS, CDR2 FQNEAQ. Single viable CD3+CD4+CD8-CD45RO+ cells were sorted as the memory CD4+ T cells. CD4+ T cells were isolated by positive magnetic selection. The protocol was immunoSEQ multiplex PCR, while the TCRdb copy is restricted to in-frame clones and leaves out a portion. Of tens of thousands of clones in the sample, roughly 82% were seen once. Sample: memory CD4+ T cells from blood. The chain recombines TRBV7-8 with TRBJ2-1, with 7 nucleotides matching TRBD1. The TCR comes from an adult in good health and CMV-seronegative. CDR3 sequence: CASRETGASSYNEQFF. CDR3 sequence (DNA): TGTGCCAGCAGGGAAACAGGGGCGAGCTCCTACAATGAGCAGTTCTTC. Using reference TRBV7-8 and TRBJ2-1 for the parts outside the CDR3, the full variable domain is GAGVSQSPRYKVAKRGQDVALRCDPISGHVSLFWYQQALGQGPEFLTYFQNEAQLDKSGLPSDRFFAERPEGSVSTLKIQRTQQEDSAVYLCASRETGASSYNEQFFGPGTRLTVL.